Below, 8 T cell receptor beta chains from the same sample are listed, as sequenced in a study of OX40 agonist ivuxolimab in advanced cancers. The method was immunoSEQ multiplex PCR; TCRdb's version includes in-frame clones alone and lacks a portion of them. This table has some 60,000 clones, 91% appearing once. The specimen comprised CD4+ or CD8+ T cells sorted from blood, sampled in a trial of the OX40 agonist ivuxolimab. These receptor sequences come from an adult with an advanced solid tumor such as melanoma, head and neck, liver or kidney cancer.

This rearrangement joins TRBV5-1 to TRBJ2-7; D is unresolved. The V and J ends lost 4 bases and 6 bases respectively, with 17 bases between them. The CDR3 runs 14 residues. CDR1 is SGHRS, CDR2 YFSETQ, per germline. The chain's CDR3 is CASSPTVSRSEQYF. The CDR3 DNA reads as TGCGCCAGCAGCCCGACCGTATCGAGATCCGAGCAGTACTTC.

The chain recombines TRBV9 with TRBJ2-1; D might be TRBD2 (7 bases). V gave up 0 bases and J gave up 3 bases, with 13 bases separating them. Germline-derived CDR1 and CDR2 are SGDLS and YYNGEE. The length of the CDR3 is 16 residues. The DNA for the CDR3 is TGTGCCAGCAGCGTAGCTCAAAGGGGGGGCTACAATGAGCAGTTCTTC. It is translated as CASSVAQRGGYNEQFF.

This rearrangement joins TRBV5-1 to TRBJ2-1; D tentatively reads TRBD1 or TRBD2 (5 bases each). Between the trimmed V and J ends, which lost 4 bases and 6 bases, there was a span of 17 bases. This CDR3 has 15 residues. Germline V gives CDR1 SGHRS, CDR2 YFSETQ. CDR3 DNA sequence: TGCGCCAGCAGCACACCGCCTCCTGGGGGCAATGAGCAGTTCTTC. This translates into CASSTPPPGGNEQFF.

The V gene is TRBV28, the J gene TRBJ2-5; possible D gene TRBD2, 6 bases. Trimming took 3 bases from V and 5 from J, leaving 19 bases between them. Germline-derived CDR1 and CDR2 are MDHEN and SYDVKM. The CDR3 covers 16 residues. CDR3 sequence: CASSFTQGGGVETQYF. The CDR3 DNA follows: TGTGCCAGCAGTTTTACCCAGGGTGGAGGGGTTGAGACCCAGTACTTC.

This clone was recorded a few times. The DNA for the CDR3 is TGTGCCTGGAGTACCCGGGGCCACGGCACTGAAGCTTTCTTT. This encodes CAWSTRGHGTEAFF. The chain couples TRBV30 to TRBJ1-1; D is perhaps TRBD1 (5 bases). V was clipped by 2 bases and J by 4 bases, with 14 bases between them. The CDR3 runs 14 residues. Germline CDR1 GTSNPN, CDR2 SVGIG (reference sequence). The entire variable domain, with the rest obtained from reference TRBV30 and TRBJ1-1, is as follows: SQTIHQWPATLVQPVGSPLSLECTVEGTSNPNLYWYRQAAGRGLQLLFYSVGIGQISSEVPQNLSASRPQDRQFILSSKKLLLSDSGFYLCAWSTRGHGTEAFFGQGTRLTVV.

The chain couples TRBV30 to TRBJ1-5; D gene uncertain. Germline CDR1 and CDR2: GTSNPN and SVGIG (reference sequence). CDR3 size: 12 residues. Trimming took off 4 bases at V and 2 bases at J, with 6 bases between the two ends. CDR3 sequence reads: CAWNQGNQPQHF. CDR3 sequence (DNA): TGTGCCTGGAACCAAGGCAATCAGCCCCAGCATTTT.

This chain uses TRBV2 with TRBJ1-1; unclear D gene. CDR1 is SNHLY and CDR2 is FYNNEI in the germline V gene. The CDR3 extends over 13 amino acids. V was clipped by 7 bases and J by 0 bases, with 9 bases between them. CDR3 protein: CASTQYMNTEAFF. CDR3 sequence (DNA): TGTGCCAGCACCCAGTACATGAACACTGAAGCTTTCTTT.

The chain uses TRBV30 and TRBJ1-1; weak D call: TRBD1 (5 bases). This CDR3 has 17 residues. Per germline, CDR1 GTSNPN and CDR2 SVGIG (reference sequence). The germline V and J ends were trimmed by 4 bases and 1 base, with 22 bases remaining between them. The CDR3 nucleotides read TGTGCCTGGACCAAACGGGACGTCGAAGCCACGAACACTGAAGCTTTCTTT. Translation: CAWTKRDVEATNTEAFF.